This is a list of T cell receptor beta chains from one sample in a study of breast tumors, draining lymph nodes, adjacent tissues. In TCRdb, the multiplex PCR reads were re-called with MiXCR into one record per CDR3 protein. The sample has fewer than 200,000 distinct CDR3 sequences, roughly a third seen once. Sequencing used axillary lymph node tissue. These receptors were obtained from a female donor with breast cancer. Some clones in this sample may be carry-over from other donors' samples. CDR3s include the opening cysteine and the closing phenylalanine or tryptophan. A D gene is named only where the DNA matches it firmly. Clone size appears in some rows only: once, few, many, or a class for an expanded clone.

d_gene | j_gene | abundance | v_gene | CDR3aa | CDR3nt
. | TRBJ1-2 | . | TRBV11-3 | CASSLVGGSGNTF | TGTGCCAGCAGCTTAGTCGGCGGGTCTGGAAACACCTTC
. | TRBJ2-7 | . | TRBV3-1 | CASSATVQTYEQYF | TGTGCCAGCAGCGCGACAGTTCAGACCTACGAGCAGTACTTC
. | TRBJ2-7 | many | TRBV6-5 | CASSYSTVAYEQYF | TGTGCCAGCAGTTACTCGACAGTAGCCTACGAGCAGTACTTC
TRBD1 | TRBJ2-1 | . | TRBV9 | CASSIASVSDRGDEQFF | TGTGCCAGCAGCATTGCTAGCGTTTCCGACAGGGGGGATGAGCAGTTCTTC
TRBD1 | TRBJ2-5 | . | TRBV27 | CASSFIRDRLETQYF | TGTGCCAGCAGTTTCATCCGGGACAGGCTAGAGACCCAGTACTTC
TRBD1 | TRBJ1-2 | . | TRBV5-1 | CASSLTGTGTDGYTF | TGCGCCAGCAGCTTAACCGGGACAGGGACGGATGGCTACACCTTC
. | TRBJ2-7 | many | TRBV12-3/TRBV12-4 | CASTLEAGEQYF | TGTGCCAGCACCCTGGAAGCGGGCGAGCAGTACTTC
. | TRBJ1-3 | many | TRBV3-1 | CASSQGSDSGNTIYF | TGTGCCAGCAGCCAAGGATCGGACTCTGGAAACACCATATATTTT
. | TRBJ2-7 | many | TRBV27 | CASSSDLTAYEQYF | TGTGCCAGCAGTTCAGATCTAACGGCCTACGAGCAGTACTTC
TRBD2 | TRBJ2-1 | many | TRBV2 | CASTRGGSSYNEQFF | TGTGCCAGCACTCGGGGGGGAAGCTCCTACAATGAGCAGTTCTTC
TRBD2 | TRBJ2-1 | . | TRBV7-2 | CASSRRLAGGRFNEQFF | TGTGCCAGCAGCAGACGACTAGCGGGGGGGCGATTCAATGAGCAGTTCTTC
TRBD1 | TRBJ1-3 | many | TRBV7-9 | CASSPRGLHGNTIYF | TGTGCCAGCAGCCCCAGGGGGCTTCATGGAAACACCATATATTTT
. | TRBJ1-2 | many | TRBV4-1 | CASSQVFSAGESYTF | TGCGCCAGCAGCCAAGTTTTCTCGGCAGGGGAGAGCTACACCTTC
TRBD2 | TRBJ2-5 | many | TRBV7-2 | CASSLTSGPQETQYF | TGTGCCAGCAGCTTAACTAGCGGACCCCAAGAGACCCAGTACTTC
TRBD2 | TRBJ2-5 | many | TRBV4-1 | CASSQETRLAGLRETQYF | TGCGCCAGCAGCCAAGAGACTAGGCTAGCGGGGCTCAGGGAGACCCAGTACTTC
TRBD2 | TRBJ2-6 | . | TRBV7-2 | CASSLWLAGTSGANVLTF | TGTGCCAGCAGCTTATGGCTAGCGGGGACCTCTGGGGCCAACGTCCTGACTTTC
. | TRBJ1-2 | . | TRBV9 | CASSWTSGGYTF | TGTGCCAGCAGCTGGACTAGCGGGGGTTACACCTTC
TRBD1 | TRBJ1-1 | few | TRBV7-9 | CASSFYLHRGLGTEAFF | TGTGCCAGCAGCTTTTATCTCCACAGGGGGCTCGGCACTGAAGCTTTCTTT
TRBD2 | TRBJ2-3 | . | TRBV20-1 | CSAISGVEVAGVTDTQYF | TGCAGTGCTATCAGCGGGGTGGAAGTAGCGGGAGTAACAGATACGCAGTATTTT
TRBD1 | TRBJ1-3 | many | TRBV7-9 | CASRPGTASGNTIYF | TGTGCCAGCAGGCCTGGGACAGCCTCTGGAAACACCATATATTTT
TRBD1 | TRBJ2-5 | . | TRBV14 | CASSQGETGQGATETQYF | TGTGCCAGCAGCCAAGGGGAGACGGGCCAGGGGGCTACCGAGACCCAGTACTTC
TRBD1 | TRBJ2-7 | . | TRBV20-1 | CSATPPGQGRNEQYF | TGCAGTGCTACCCCCCCGGGACAGGGCCGCAACGAGCAGTACTTC
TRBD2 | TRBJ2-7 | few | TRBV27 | CASRGSGGGNHEQYF | TGTGCCAGCAGAGGGTCTGGCGGGGGGAACCACGAGCAGTACTTC
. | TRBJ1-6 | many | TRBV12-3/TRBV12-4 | CASSFSRISYNSPLHF | TGTGCCAGCAGCTTCTCACGTATCTCCTATAATTCACCCCTCCACTTT
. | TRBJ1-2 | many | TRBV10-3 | CAISGQANYGYTF | TGTGCCATCAGTGGGCAGGCTAACTATGGCTACACCTTC
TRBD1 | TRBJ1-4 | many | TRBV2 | CASRETGIIATNEKLFF | TGTGCCAGCAGGGAGACAGGGATAATTGCAACTAATGAAAAACTGTTTTTT
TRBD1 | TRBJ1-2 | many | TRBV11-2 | CASSLGDRARRGFDGYTF | TGTGCCAGCAGCTTAGGGGACAGGGCGCGTAGGGGGTTCGATGGCTACACCTTC
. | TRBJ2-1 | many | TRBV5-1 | CASSLGWDEQFF | TGCGCCAGCAGCTTAGGTTGGGATGAGCAGTTCTTC
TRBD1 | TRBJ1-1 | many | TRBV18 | CASSPPSQGSNTEAFF | TGTGCCAGCTCACCACCATCACAGGGGAGCAACACTGAAGCTTTCTTT
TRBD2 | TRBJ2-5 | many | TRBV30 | CAWSRLAGGQETQYF | TGTGCCTGGAGTCGGCTAGCGGGAGGCCAAGAGACCCAGTACTTC
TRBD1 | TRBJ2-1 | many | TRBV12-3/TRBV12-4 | CASSFGTVYNEQFF | TGTGCCAGCAGTTTTGGGACAGTTTACAATGAGCAGTTCTTC
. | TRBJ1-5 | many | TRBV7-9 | CASSYSNQPQHF | TGTGCCAGCAGCTACAGCAATCAGCCCCAGCATTTT
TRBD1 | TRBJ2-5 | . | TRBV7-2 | CASSLDRGAQPQYF | TGTGCCAGCAGCTTAGACAGGGGGGCTCAGCCCCAGTACTTC
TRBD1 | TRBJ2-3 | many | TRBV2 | CASSLFGTGNTDTQYF | TGTGCCAGCAGTCTCTTCGGGACAGGGAACACAGATACGCAGTATTTT
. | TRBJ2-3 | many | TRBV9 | CASSVLKLGTDTQYF | TGTGCCAGCAGCGTATTGAAGTTGGGGACAGATACGCAGTATTTT
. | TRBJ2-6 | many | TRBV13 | CASSPTVDGSSGANVLTF | TGTGCCAGCAGCCCAACAGTGGACGGCAGCTCTGGGGCCAACGTCCTGACTTTC
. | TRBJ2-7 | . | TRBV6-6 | CASSHSVPGAGGEQYF | TGTGCCAGCAGTCACTCGGTACCGGGGGCCGGGGGCGAGCAGTACTTC
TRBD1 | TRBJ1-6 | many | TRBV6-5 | CASSLDRAFYNSPLHF | TGTGCCAGCAGCCTGGACAGGGCCTTCTATAATTCACCCCTCCACTTT
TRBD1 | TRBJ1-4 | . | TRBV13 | CASRAGQGNEELFF | TGTGCCAGCAGAGCTGGACAGGGGAATGAAGAACTGTTTTTT
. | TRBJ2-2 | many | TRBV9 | CASSVVRSPNTGELFF | TGTGCCAGCAGCGTAGTTAGGAGCCCGAACACCGGGGAGCTGTTTTTT
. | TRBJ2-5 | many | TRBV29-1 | CSVDRGGGETQYF | TGCAGCGTTGACAGGGGAGGAGGAGAGACCCAGTACTTC
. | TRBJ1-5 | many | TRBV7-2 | CASSFAAQGNQPQHF | TGTGCCAGCAGCTTTGCCGCGCAGGGTAATCAGCCCCAGCATTTT
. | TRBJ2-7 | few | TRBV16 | CASSRPRSLTYEQYF | TGTGCCAGCAGCCGGCCGAGGTCGCTCACCTACGAGCAGTACTTC
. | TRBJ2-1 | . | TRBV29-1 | CSSPWTSDNEQFF | TGCAGCTCACCTTGGACATCCGACAATGAGCAGTTCTTC
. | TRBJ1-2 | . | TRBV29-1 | CSVSLNRDRDYGYTF | TGCAGCGTTTCTTTGAACAGGGACCGAGACTATGGCTACACCTTC
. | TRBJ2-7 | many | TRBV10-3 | CAISDKGDHEQYF | TGTGCCATCAGTGATAAGGGGGACCACGAGCAGTACTTC
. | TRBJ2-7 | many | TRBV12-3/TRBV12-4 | CASSLGLSVSSYEQYF | TGTGCCAGCAGTTTGGGCCTAAGCGTGAGCTCCTACGAGCAGTACTTC